This passage covers 5 T cell receptor beta chains from one sample sequenced in a study of cytomegalovirus exposure and HLA in healthy donors. Primers: 60 Vbeta forward and 13 Jbeta reverse. Clones were sequenced by immunoSEQ multiplex PCR, and TCRdb holds only the in-frame ones, with some missing. The sample shows over 200,000 clones, approximately 90% of them seen only once. The sequencing sample was made of PBMCs. Source of these receptors: a woman younger than 30 in good health and CMV-seronegative.

J is TRBJ2-3 and V is TRBV7-9; 14 bases align to TRBD2. This CDR3 has 18 amino acids. Germline-derived CDR1 and CDR2 are SEHNR and FQNEAQ (reference sequence). Trimming took 1 base from V and 7 from J; bases not matched to a gene: 10. CDR3 coding DNA: TGTGCCAGCAGCTTAGGACTAGCGGGAGGGCCGGGTTCTAATACGCAGTATTTT. It is translated as CASSLGLAGGPGSNTQYF. The variable domain in full, completed from reference TRBV7-9 and TRBJ2-3, reads DTGVSQNPRHKITKRGQNVTFRCDPISEHNRLYWYRQTLGQGPEFLTYFQNEAQLEKSRLLSDRFSAERPKGSFSTLEIQRTEQGDSAMYLCASSLGLAGGPGSNTQYFGPGTRLTVL.

The CDR3 region is CASSMGQNNQPQHF. In DNA form, the CDR3 reads TGTGCCAGTAGTATGGGACAGAACAATCAGCCCCAGCATTTT. V and J are TRBV19 and TRBJ1-5, with 7 positions matching TRBD1. Per the germline V gene, CDR1 is LNHDA and CDR2 is SQIVND (reference sequence). This CDR3 comprises 14 residues. V shed 3 bases and J 3 bases; nucleotides not matched to a gene: 2.

The J gene is TRBJ2-6, the V gene TRBV27; 9 bases match TRBD1. Germline trimming cut 5 bases from V and 0 bases from J; bases unmatched to any gene: 2. The CDR3 length is 16 residues. Germline lookup yields CDR1 MNHEY and CDR2 SMNVEV (reference sequence). The CDR3 spells CASSGTGRSGANVLTF. DNA of the CDR3: TGTGCCAGCAGTGGGACAGGGCGCTCTGGGGCCAACGTCCTGACTTTC.

Worth noting for this clone: The sample contains more than one DNA sequence encoding this CDR3. The chain is built from TRBV11-2 and TRBJ2-5, with D possibly matching TRBD1 (5 bases). CDR3 length: 13 amino acids. V shed 1 base and J shed 5 bases, with 8 bases lying between them. The V gene's germline CDR1 is SGHAT and CDR2 FQNNGV. CDR3 sequence (DNA): TGTGCCAGCAGCTTAGCAGGGTTGGAGACCCAGTACTTC. This codes for CASSLAGLETQYF. Variable domain in full (rest from reference TRBV11-2 and TRBJ2-5): EAGVAQSPRYKIIEKRQSVAFWCNPISGHATLYWYQQILGQGPKLLIQFQNNGVVDDSQLPKDRFSAERLKGVDSTLKIQPAKLEDSAVYLCASSLAGLETQYFGPGTRLLVL.

The CDR3 region has the DNA TGTGCCAGCAGCTTGGTGGGAGGGTCCGAGCAGTACTTC. Translating it yields CASSLVGGSEQYF. The rearrangement links TRBV5-4 to TRBJ2-7, with 7 bases matching TRBD2. The CDR3 totals 13 residues. CDR1 SGHNT and CDR2 YYREEE come from the germline V gene (reference sequence). V was pared by 0 bases and J by 6 bases, with 3 bases of the junction left unmatched.